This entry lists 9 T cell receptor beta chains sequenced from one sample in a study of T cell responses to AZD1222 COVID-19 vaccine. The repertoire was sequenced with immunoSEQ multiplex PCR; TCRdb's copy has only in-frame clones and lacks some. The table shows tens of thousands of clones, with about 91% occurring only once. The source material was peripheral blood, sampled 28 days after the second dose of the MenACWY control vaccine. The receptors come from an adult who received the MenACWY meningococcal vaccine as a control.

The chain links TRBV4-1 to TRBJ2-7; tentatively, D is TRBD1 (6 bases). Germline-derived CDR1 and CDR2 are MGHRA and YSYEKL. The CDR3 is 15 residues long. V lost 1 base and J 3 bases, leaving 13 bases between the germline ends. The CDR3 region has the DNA TGCGCCAGCAGCCAAGGTCCGGACAGAGTCTACGAGCAGTACTTC. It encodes CASSQGPDRVYEQYF.

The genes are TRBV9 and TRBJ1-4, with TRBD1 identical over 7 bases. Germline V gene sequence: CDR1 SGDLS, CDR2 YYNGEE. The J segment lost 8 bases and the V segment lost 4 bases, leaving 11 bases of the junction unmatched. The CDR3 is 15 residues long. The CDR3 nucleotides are TGTGCCAGCAGCCCTCCGGGAGGGGGCAACGAAAAACTGTTTTTT. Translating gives CASSPPGGGNEKLFF.

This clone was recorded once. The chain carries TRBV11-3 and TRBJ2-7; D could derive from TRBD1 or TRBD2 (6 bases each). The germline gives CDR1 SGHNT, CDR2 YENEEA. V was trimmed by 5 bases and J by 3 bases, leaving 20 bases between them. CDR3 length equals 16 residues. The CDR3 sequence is CASSPDTGGPLYEQYF. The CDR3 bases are TGTGCCAGCAGCCCCGATACCGGGGGCCCGCTCTACGAGCAGTACTTC.

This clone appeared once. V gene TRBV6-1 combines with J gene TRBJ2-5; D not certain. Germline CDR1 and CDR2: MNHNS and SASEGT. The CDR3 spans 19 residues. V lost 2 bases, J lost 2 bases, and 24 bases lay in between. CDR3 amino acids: CASSELVRSFTAKQETQYF. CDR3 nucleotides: TGTGCCAGCAGTGAACTAGTCCGAAGTTTCACAGCTAAACAAGAGACCCAGTACTTC.

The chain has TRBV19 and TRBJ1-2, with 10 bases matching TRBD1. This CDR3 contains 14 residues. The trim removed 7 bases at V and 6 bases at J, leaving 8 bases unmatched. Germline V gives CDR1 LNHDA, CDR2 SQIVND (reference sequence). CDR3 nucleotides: TGTGCCAGTACCCGGGACAGGGGACTAGATGGCTACACCTTC. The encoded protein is CASTRDRGLDGYTF.

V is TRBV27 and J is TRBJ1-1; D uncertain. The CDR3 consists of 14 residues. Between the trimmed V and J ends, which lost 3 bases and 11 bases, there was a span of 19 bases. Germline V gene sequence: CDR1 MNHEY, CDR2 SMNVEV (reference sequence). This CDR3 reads CASSFVGLKGSAFF. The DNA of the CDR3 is TGTGCCAGCAGTTTTGTCGGGCTGAAGGGATCGGCTTTCTTT.

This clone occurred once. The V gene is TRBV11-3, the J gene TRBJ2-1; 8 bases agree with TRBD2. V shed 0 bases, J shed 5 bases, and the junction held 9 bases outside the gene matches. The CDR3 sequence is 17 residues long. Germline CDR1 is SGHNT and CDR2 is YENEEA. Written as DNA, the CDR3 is TGTGCCAGCAGCTTAGATTATGGGCTAGCGGGTAACAATGAGCAGTTCTTC. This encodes CASSLDYGLAGNNEQFF.

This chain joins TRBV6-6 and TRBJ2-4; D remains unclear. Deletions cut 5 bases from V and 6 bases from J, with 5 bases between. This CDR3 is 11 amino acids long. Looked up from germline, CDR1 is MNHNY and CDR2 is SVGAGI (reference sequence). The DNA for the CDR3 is TGTGCCAGCAGTAATATAAACATTCAGTACTTC. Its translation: CASSNINIQYF.

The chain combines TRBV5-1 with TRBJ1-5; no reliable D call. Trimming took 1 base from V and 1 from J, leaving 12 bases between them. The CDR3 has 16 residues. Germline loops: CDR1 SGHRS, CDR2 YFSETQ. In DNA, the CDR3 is TGCGCCAGCAGCTTGAACGGTCAAGGGAGCAATCAGCCCCAGCATTTT. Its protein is CASSLNGQGSNQPQHF.